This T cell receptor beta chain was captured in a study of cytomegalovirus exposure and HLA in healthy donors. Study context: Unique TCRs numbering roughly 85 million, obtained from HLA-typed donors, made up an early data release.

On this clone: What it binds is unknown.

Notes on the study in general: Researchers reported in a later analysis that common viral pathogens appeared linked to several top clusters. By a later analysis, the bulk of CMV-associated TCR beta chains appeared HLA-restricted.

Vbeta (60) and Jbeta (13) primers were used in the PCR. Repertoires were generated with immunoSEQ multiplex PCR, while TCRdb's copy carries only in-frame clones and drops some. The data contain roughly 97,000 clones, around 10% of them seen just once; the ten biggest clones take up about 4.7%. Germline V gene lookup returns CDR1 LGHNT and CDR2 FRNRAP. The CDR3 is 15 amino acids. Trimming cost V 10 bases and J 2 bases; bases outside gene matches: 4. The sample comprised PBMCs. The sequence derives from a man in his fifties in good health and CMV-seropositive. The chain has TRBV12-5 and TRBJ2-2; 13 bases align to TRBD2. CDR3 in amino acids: CATGTSGVNTGELFF. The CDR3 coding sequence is TGTGCTACTGGGACTAGCGGGGTAAACACCGGGGAGCTGTTTTTT.